This TCR beta chain is drawn from a study of blood T cell repertoires in COVID-19. Per germline, CDR1 SGHTS and CDR2 YDEGEE. The CDR3 has 16 amino acids. Trimming shortened V by 1 base and J by 0 bases, and 12 bases separated the two germline ends. Data came from immunoSEQ multiplex PCR; TCRdb stores just in-frame clones and leaves some out. The data show 60,000 to 85,000 clones, 80% to 90% seen once. The TCR comes from a man aged 50 or older with active COVID-19. The gene calls are TRBV5-8 and TRBJ2-3, with D possibly being TRBD2 (7 bases). Specimen: peripheral blood. Written as DNA, the CDR3 is TGTGCCAGCAGCTTGAGGGGGGGAAGTAGCACAGATACGCAGTATTTT. As protein: CASSLRGGSSTDTQYF.